The TCR beta chain described here comes from a study of identical twins. In regard to this clonotype: Its antigen is unidentified.

Study-level results: Out-of-frame alpha sequences common to twins exhibited a surplus of low generation probability. Twin pairs had excess sharing that was weaker in beta out-of-frame sequences.

TCRdb re-called the 5' RACE reads through MiXCR, storing one row per CDR3 protein. This repertoire shows 410,000 or so distinct CDR3 sequences, about 18% found once; its top ten account for about 12%. J gave up 6 bases and V 6 bases, and 6 bases lay outside the gene matches. There are 13 residues in the CDR3. Germline loops: CDR1 SGHRS, CDR2 YFSETQ. The chain links TRBV5-1 to TRBJ1-2; 9 nucleotides line up with TRBD1. Sequencing was carried out using naive T cells sorted from blood. This sequence originates from a man in his fifties in good health. CDR3 loop: CASTLTGGNGYTF. The CDR3 DNA is TGCGCCAGCACGTTAACAGGGGGCAATGGCTACACCTTC.